Given below is one T cell receptor (beta chain) in context. Its antigen remains unidentified. CDR3 length: 16 amino acids. V lost 0 bases and J lost 1, with 12 bases in between. CDR1 is LNHNV and CDR2 is YYDKDF in the germline V gene (reference sequence). These data are taken from a study of cytomegalovirus exposure and HLA in healthy donors. Both 60 Vbeta primers and 13 Jbeta primers went into the PCR. Clones were read by immunoSEQ multiplex PCR, and TCRdb kept only the in-frame ones, dropping some. The data show 90,000 to 110,000 clones, around 80% seen once. Study-level results: A later analysis showed that HLA-associated TCR beta chains had undergone more clonal expansion than equally common others.

This sequence joins TRBV15 and TRBJ2-5; D remains unclear. The sequence derives from a man younger than 45 in good health and CMV-seronegative. The sample taken for sequencing was PBMCs. The CDR3 protein is CATSRDPQVVQETQYF. The CDR3 DNA sequence: TGTGCCACCAGCAGAGATCCGCAGGTTGTCCAAGAGACCCAGTACTTC.